The present entry profiles one TCR beta chain with its context. This table comes from immunoSEQ multiplex PCR, and its TCRdb copy is limited to in-frame clones, with some not included. The data contain some 42,000 clones, roughly 84% of them seen just once; the ten biggest clones take up 18%. This sample is drawn from a study of T cell responses to AZD1222 COVID-19 vaccine. The CDR3 has 14 residues. Germline V gene sequence: CDR1 LNHDA, CDR2 SQIVND (reference sequence). With 4 bases removed from V and 7 bases from J, the gap between germline ends came to 11 bases. This chain links TRBV19 with TRBJ1-6, with D possibly being TRBD1 (6 bases). This TCR was sampled from an adult who received the AZD1222 COVID-19 vaccine. This specimen was peripheral blood, taken 28 days after the second AZD1222 dose. The CDR3, as DNA: TGTGCCAGTAGTACGGCCCAGGGGAATTCACCCCTCCACTTT. Protein product: CASSTAQGNSPLHF.